The clone carrying this T cell receptor (beta chain) has just a few counts. Its antigen remains unidentified. This sample is part of a study of human T cells and chemical hapten exposure. Study conclusions and caveats: No alteration of TCRs above 1 in 1000 frequency was seen with DPC sensitization.

The time point: patch test 1, 2 weeks after DPC sensitization. Treatment: therapeutic diphenylcyclopropenone sensitization with weekly scalp DPC. Each patch test followed a blood draw. V shed 5 bases, J shed 0 bases, and the junction held 18 bases outside the gene matches. Germline V CDR1 and CDR2: SGHKS, YYEKEE (reference sequence). The CDR3 is 20 amino acids. TCRdb recomputed calls from the RACE reads with MiXCR, one row per CDR3 protein. The sample holds 70,000 to 100,000 distinct CDR3 sequences, roughly 7.2% seen once. This receptor was obtained from a young woman with alopecia areata. Some clones in this sample may be carry-over from other donors' samples. This chain connects TRBV5-5 to TRBJ1-5, with 9 nucleotides matching TRBD1. The input for sequencing was whole blood, taken in connection with sensitization to the hapten diphenylcyclopropenone (DPC). The CDR3 nucleotides are TGTGCCAGCAGTTTAAGATATCCGGGACAGGGCACCGATAGCAATCAGCCCCAGCATTTT. Translation: CASSLRYPGQGTDSNQPQHF.